This T cell receptor beta chain is drawn from a study of human T cells and chemical hapten exposure. Study-level information: Across the whole study, which lasted 20 to 30 weeks, patients were given diphenylcyclopropenone on the scalp once a week. Reading of the patch tests, which applied 0.01% DPC to the upper back, occurred at 6 days. Study conclusions and caveats: Expanded TCRs formed significantly more large CDR3 similarity clusters than controls.

The sample's time point: patch test 1, 2 weeks after DPC sensitization. Stated treatment: therapeutic diphenylcyclopropenone sensitization with weekly scalp DPC. CDR3 length: 18 amino acids. Losses at the gene ends were 5 bases for V and 0 bases for J; bases not matched to a gene: 10. Via MiXCR, TCRdb re-called the RACE reads, giving one row per CDR3 protein. The table records roughly 380,000 distinct CDR3 sequences, 4.8% of them present only once. This clonotype was detected ten times or more. Its target is not known. The receptor comes from a woman aged 45-60 years with alopecia areata. Some clones in this sample may be carry-over from other donors' samples. Material: whole blood, obtained in connection with sensitization to the hapten diphenylcyclopropenone (DPC). The chain uses TRBV12-3 or TRBV12-4 and TRBJ1-6, with TRBD1 identical over 7 bases. The CDR3 bases are TGTGCCAGCAGTACACGGACAGGAGGGCGCTCCTATAATTCACCCCTCCACTTT. This translates into CASSTRTGGRSYNSPLHF.